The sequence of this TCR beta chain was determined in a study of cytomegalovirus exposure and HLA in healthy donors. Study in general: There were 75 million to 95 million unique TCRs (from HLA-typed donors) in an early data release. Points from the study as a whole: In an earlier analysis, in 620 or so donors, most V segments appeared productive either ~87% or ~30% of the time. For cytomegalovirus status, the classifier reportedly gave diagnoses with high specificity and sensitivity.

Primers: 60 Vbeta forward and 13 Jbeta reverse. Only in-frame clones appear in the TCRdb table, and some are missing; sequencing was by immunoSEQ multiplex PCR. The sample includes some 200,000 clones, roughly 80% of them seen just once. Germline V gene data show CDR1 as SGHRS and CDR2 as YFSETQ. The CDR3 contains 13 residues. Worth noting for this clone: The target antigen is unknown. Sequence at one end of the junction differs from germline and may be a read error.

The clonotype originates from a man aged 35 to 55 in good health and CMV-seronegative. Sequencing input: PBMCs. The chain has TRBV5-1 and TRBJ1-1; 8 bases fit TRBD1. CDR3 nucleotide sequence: TGCGCCAGCGGCTTGGAGGCCAGGGGGCAAGCTTTCTTT. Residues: CASGLEARGQAFF.